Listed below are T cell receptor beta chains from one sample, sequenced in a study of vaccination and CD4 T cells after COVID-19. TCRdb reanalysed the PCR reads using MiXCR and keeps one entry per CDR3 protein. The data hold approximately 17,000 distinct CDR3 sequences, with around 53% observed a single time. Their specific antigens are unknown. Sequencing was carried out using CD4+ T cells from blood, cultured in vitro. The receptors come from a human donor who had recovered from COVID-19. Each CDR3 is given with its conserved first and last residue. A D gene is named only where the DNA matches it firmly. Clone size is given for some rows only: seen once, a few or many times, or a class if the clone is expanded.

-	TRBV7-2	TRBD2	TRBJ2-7	TGTGCCAGCAGCCAAGAAAGCGGGACCAACGAGCAGTACTTC	CASSQESGTNEQYF
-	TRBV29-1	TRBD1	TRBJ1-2	TGCAGCGTGCTTACCGTTAGACAGGGGGCAAACGGCTACACCTTC	CSVLTVRQGANGYTF
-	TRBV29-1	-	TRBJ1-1	TGCAGCGCCCATCAGCAGCCGGGGAACACTGAAGCTTTCTTT	CSAHQQPGNTEAFF
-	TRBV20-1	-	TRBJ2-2	TGCAGTGCTAACACTCTCGCGAACACCGGGGAGCTGTTTTTT	CSANTLANTGELFF
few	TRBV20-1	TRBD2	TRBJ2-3	TGCAGTGCGGTAGCGGGGAGGGGCACAGATACGCAGTATTTT	CSAVAGRGTDTQYF
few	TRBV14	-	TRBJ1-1	TGTGCCAGCAGCCAAGGACCTTACACTGAAGCTTTCTTT	CASSQGPYTEAFF
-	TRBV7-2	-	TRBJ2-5	TGTGCCAGCAGCTCACGAAGATCGGAGACCCAGTACTTC	CASSSRRSETQYF
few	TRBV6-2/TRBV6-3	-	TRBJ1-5	TGTGCCAGCAGTTTCAGGGTCGGGGGTAGCAATCAGCCCCAGCATTTT	CASSFRVGGSNQPQHF
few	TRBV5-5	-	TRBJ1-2	TGTGCCAGCAGTCCCGACCCCCTCATACGGGGCTACACCTTC	CASSPDPLIRGYTF
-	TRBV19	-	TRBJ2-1	TGTGCCAGTAGAGTAACCGGGACTGCCTACAATGAGCAGTTCTTC	CASRVTGTAYNEQFF
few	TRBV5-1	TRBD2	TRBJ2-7	TGCGCCAGCAGCTTGGTTCCTAGCGGGTTTTCCCAGCCCCACGAGCAGTACTTC	CASSLVPSGFSQPHEQYF
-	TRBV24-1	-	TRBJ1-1	TGTGCCACCAGTGATTCGGACACTGAAGCTTTCTTT	CATSDSDTEAFF
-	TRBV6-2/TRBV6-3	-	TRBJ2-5	TGTGCCAGCAGACCCCCTGTCCCGCGGGAAGAGACCCAGTACTTC	CASRPPVPREETQYF
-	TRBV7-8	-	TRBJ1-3	TGTGCCAGCAGCCGTGGTCGGACATCTGGAAACACCATATATTTT	CASSRGRTSGNTIYF
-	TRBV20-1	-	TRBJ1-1	TGCAGTGCTAGAGGAGGGAACACTGAAGCTTTCTTT	CSARGGNTEAFF
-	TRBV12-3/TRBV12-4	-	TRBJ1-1	TGTGCCAGCAGTTTGGTTTCAGGGAGCAAAGCTTTCTTT	CASSLVSGSKAFF
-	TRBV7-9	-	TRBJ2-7	TGTGCCAGCAGCTCCCTTTGGACGACCTCTTCCTACGAGCAGTACTTC	CASSSLWTTSSYEQYF
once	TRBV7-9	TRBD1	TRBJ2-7	TGTGCCAGCAGCTTAAGGGACAGGGACGAGCAGTACTTC	CASSLRDRDEQYF
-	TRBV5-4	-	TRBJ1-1	TGTGCCAGCAGTGTACAAGCCACTGAAGCTTTCTTT	CASSVQATEAFF
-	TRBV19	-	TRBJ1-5	TGTGCCAGTATCACCTCCGGTAGGAGCAATCAGCCCCAGCATTTT	CASITSGRSNQPQHF
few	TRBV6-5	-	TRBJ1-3	TGTGCCAGCAGTTGGGCCCCGAGGGGCTCTGGAAACACCATATATTTT	CASSWAPRGSGNTIYF
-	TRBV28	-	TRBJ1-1	TGTGCCAGCAGTTTGGGAAGTGTGAGGAATGCTTTCTTT	CASSLGSVRNAFF
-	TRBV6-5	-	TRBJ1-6	TGTGCCAGCAGTTACTCGAAGCCGGGGGACTATAATTCACCCCTCCACTTT	CASSYSKPGDYNSPLHF
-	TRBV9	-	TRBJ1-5	TGTGCCAGCAGCGTAGACGTCGGTAACAATCAGCCCCAGCATTTT	CASSVDVGNNQPQHF